These T cell receptor beta chains were read from a single sample in a study of beta chain features in type 1 diabetes. The method was immunoSEQ multiplex PCR; TCRdb's version includes in-frame clones alone and lacks a portion of them. The sample holds 860,000 or so clones, roughly a sixth seen once. Material: naive CD4+ T cells from blood. Receptor source: a woman aged 18-29 years in good health. CDR3s include the opening cysteine and the closing phenylalanine or tryptophan. The order of the fields is V gene, J gene, CDR3 length, CDR3 protein.

TRBV5-1	TRBJ2-1	14	CASSHQREYNEQFF
TRBV2	TRBJ2-7	13	CASSERSTYEQYF
TRBV5-1	TRBJ2-5	15	CASSLDRQAGETQYF
TRBV7-8	TRBJ2-1	10	CASSRLEQFF
TRBV4-1	TRBJ2-1	15	CASSHAGADPFEQFF
TRBV11-2	TRBJ2-3	11	CASSQADTQYF
TRBV19	TRBJ2-7	16	CASSPRGSGRSYEQYF
TRBV19	TRBJ1-1	11	CASRLNTEAFF
TRBV13	TRBJ1-3	10	CASSGNTIYF
TRBV7-2	TRBJ2-7	15	CASSLGPGDMYEQYF
TRBV27	TRBJ2-6	18	CASSFLSGRASGANVLTF
TRBV7-2	TRBJ2-1	15	CASSLTFGTYNEQFF
TRBV28	TRBJ1-1	11	CASSFREEAFF
TRBV29-1	TRBJ1-2	14	CSVQEQGGSNGYTF
TRBV11-2	TRBJ2-7	15	CASSQHRLADYEQYF
TRBV7-8	TRBJ1-2	12	CASSLYGTDGTF
TRBV5-1	TRBJ2-7	16	CASSPGPGLADYEQYF
TRBV6-5	TRBJ1-1	15	CASSTQGQRNTEAFF
TRBV27	TRBJ2-2	15	CASRGNGRGTGELFF
TRBV19	TRBJ2-7	11	CASSWWGEQYF
TRBV7-8	TRBJ2-7	16	CASSPGRLAGLYEQYF
TRBV7-2	TRBJ2-5	14	CASSTQGYQETQYF
TRBV11-2	TRBJ1-2	14	CASSYRGTDNGYTF
TRBV11-1	TRBJ2-1	14	CASQGSPAYNEQFF
TRBV10-3	TRBJ2-3	14	CAIMRGREGNTQYF
TRBV6-4	TRBJ2-6	15	CASSDRTWGSNVLTF
TRBV7-2	TRBJ1-2	19	CASSLARGRQGPANYGYTF
TRBV4-2	TRBJ2-7	15	CASSSLPGENYEQYF
TRBV27	TRBJ1-2	15	CASSSKGQGRYGYTF
TRBV7-3	TRBJ2-5	14	CASSFDARVETQYF
TRBV6-5	TRBJ1-2	12	CASSNGQYGYTF
TRBV7-2	TRBJ2-2	17	CASSWGQERLNTGELFF
TRBV4-3	TRBJ1-1	13	CASSQGFRRPAFF
TRBV18	TRBJ2-7	16	CASSKTSGSGSYEQYF
TRBV7-3	TRBJ2-1	15	CASSLTAGGYNEQFF
TRBV20-1	TRBJ2-5	11	CSAITQETQYF
TRBV7-9	TRBJ2-7	13	CASSGQGPYEQYF
TRBV7-9	TRBJ2-3	15	CARSLAGRTRNTQYF
TRBV5-3	TRBJ2-1	14	CARSPIRQRNEQFF
TRBV18	TRBJ2-1	15	CASSPSSGSRNEQFF
TRBV9	TRBJ2-2	13	CASSELYTGELFF
TRBV9	TRBJ2-7	14	CASPRRDYSYEQYF